This passage covers 8 T cell receptor beta chains from one sample sequenced in a study of patients and donors after allogeneic stem cell transplantation. TCRdb recomputed calls from the RT-PCR reads with MiXCR, one row per CDR3 protein. The sample lists about 57,000 distinct CDR3 sequences; more than 10% were seen once. Sequencing input: blood, either unsorted or a sorted T cell fraction (not recorded which). Source of these receptors: a human donor who was either an allogeneic HSCT recipient or a stem cell or donor lymphocyte infusion donor (not recorded which). It is not recorded whose cells these are; they may come from a transplant donor.

The chain is built from TRBV6-6 and TRBJ2-1, with D uncertain. The CDR3 has 13 residues. Trimming removed 0 bases at V and 3 bases at J, with 3 bases between. The V gene's germline CDR1 is MNHNY and CDR2 SVGAGI (reference sequence). The CDR3: CASSYSGYNEQFF. CDR3 in DNA: TGTGCCAGCAGTTACTCAGGCTACAATGAGCAGTTCTTC.

The rearrangement uses TRBV20-1 and TRBJ2-7; 9 bases fit TRBD2. With V trimmed by 8 bases and J by 3 bases, 5 bases remained unmatched. Germline values: CDR1 DFQATT, CDR2 SNEGSKA (reference sequence). CDR3 length: 12 amino acids. Written as DNA, the CDR3 is TGCAGTATTGCGGGAGGGAACTACGAGCAGTACTTC. This encodes CSIAGGNYEQYF.

The rearrangement joins TRBV6-5 to TRBJ2-7; 8 bases are a match to TRBD2. Germline assignment: CDR1 MNHEY and CDR2 SVGAGI. The CDR3 is 17 residues long. The V gene end was trimmed by 0 bases and the J gene end by 2 bases; junction bases not matched to a gene: 9. The CDR3 sequence: CASSYSSKTSGTYEQYF. The CDR3 DNA follows: TGTGCCAGCAGTTACTCGAGTAAAACTAGCGGTACCTACGAGCAGTACTTC.

The J gene is TRBJ2-7, the V gene TRBV20-1; TRBD2 matches at 10 bases. The germline CDR1 and CDR2 sequences are DFQATT and SNEGSKA (reference sequence). The CDR3 is 18 residues long. V dropped 2 bases and J dropped 0; count of bases not matched to a gene: 13. CDR3 region: CSARHRYSGRLSSYEQYF. The DNA for the CDR3 is TGCAGTGCTAGACACCGATATAGCGGGAGGCTGAGCTCCTACGAGCAGTACTTC.

This clonotype is medium-sized within its sample. The chain joins TRBV7-6 to TRBJ1-1, with 7 bases aligning to TRBD1. The germline V gene encodes CDR1 SGHVS and CDR2 FNYEAQ. The CDR3 sequence is 14 residues long. Trimming took 3 bases from V and 5 from J; bases not matched to a gene: 6. The CDR3 is CASSFDRVGTEAFF. CDR3 in DNA: TGTGCCAGCAGCTTTGACAGGGTAGGGACTGAAGCTTTCTTT.

This clonotype came up a few times. The chain combines TRBV20-1 with TRBJ1-5; 7 bases match TRBD1. The CDR3 has 13 residues. Germline V gene lookup returns CDR1 DFQATT and CDR2 SNEGSKA (reference sequence). V shed 2 bases and J 7 bases; nucleotides not matched to a gene: 5. The CDR3 nucleotides read TGCAGTGCTAGATCTAGGGGGCGGCAGCCCCAGCATTTT. This sequence encodes CSARSRGRQPQHF.

Many counts were recorded for this clonotype. This chain uses TRBV14 with TRBJ1-2; 7 nucleotides match TRBD1. Trimming cost V 6 bases and J 4 bases; bases outside gene matches: 5. From germline, CDR1 is SGHDN and CDR2 FVKESK. This CDR3 comprises 13 residues. The CDR3 sequence: CASSRRGPYGYTF. CDR3 coding DNA: TGTGCCAGCAGTAGAAGGGGGCCCTATGGCTACACCTTC.

This clonotype was found a few times. V gene TRBV20-1 combines with J gene TRBJ2-1; D call uncertain. The CDR3 is made up of 14 amino acids. Trimming removed 6 bases from V and 8 bases from J, with 20 bases in between. Germline CDR1 is DFQATT and CDR2 is SNEGSKA (reference sequence). The CDR3 here is CSAWASSRPDEQFF. The CDR3 DNA follows: TGCAGTGCCTGGGCAAGCTCGAGACCGGATGAGCAGTTCTTC.